This is a list of T cell receptor beta chains from one sample in a study of blood T cell repertoires in COVID-19. Profiled with immunoSEQ multiplex PCR; TCRdb holds only in-frame clones, not every one. The sample records about 100,000 clones, 84% being singletons. Sequences were obtained from peripheral blood. Source of these receptors: a man in his forties with active or convalescent COVID-19. The CDR3 runs from the conserved cysteine through the conserved F or W. The order of the fields is clone size, D gene, J gene, V gene, CDR3 length, CDR3 DNA, CDR3 protein. A D gene is named only where the DNA matches it firmly. The size entry is marked missing in some rows and otherwise reads once, few, many or a size class.

abundance: NA; d_gene: TRBD1; j_gene: TRBJ1-6; v_gene: TRBV9; len: 14; CDR3nt: TGTGCCAGCAGCTCGGGACAGGGGAATTCACCCCTCCACTTT; CDR3aa: CASSSGQGNSPLHF
abundance: NA; d_gene: TRBD1; j_gene: TRBJ1-2; v_gene: TRBV4-3; len: 15; CDR3nt: TGCGCCAGCAGCCAAGGACAGGGTGGGGACTATGGCTACACCTTC; CDR3aa: CASSQGQGGDYGYTF
abundance: few; d_gene: TRBD1; j_gene: TRBJ2-3; v_gene: TRBV10-3; len: 15; CDR3nt: TGTGCCATCAGGAAAGTACAGGGGGCAAGCGATACGCAGTATTTT; CDR3aa: CAIRKVQGASDTQYF
abundance: NA; d_gene: NA; j_gene: TRBJ2-5; v_gene: TRBV2; len: 14; CDR3nt: TGTGCCAGCAGAGCGACCCGGGACAAAGAGACCCAGTACTTC; CDR3aa: CASRATRDKETQYF
abundance: NA; d_gene: NA; j_gene: TRBJ2-1; v_gene: TRBV7-9; len: 15; CDR3nt: TGTGCCAGCAGCAATAAGCGGAGCACCTACAATGAGCAGTTCTTC; CDR3aa: CASSNKRSTYNEQFF
abundance: NA; d_gene: NA; j_gene: TRBJ2-6; v_gene: TRBV2; len: 14; CDR3nt: TGTGCCAGCAAGGAGGTCTCTGGGGCCAACGTCCTGACTTTC; CDR3aa: CASKEVSGANVLTF
abundance: NA; d_gene: NA; j_gene: TRBJ1-2; v_gene: TRBV12-3/TRBV12-4; len: 13; CDR3nt: TGTGCCAGCACCCTGACAGGCACCTATGGCTACACCTTC; CDR3aa: CASTLTGTYGYTF
abundance: NA; d_gene: NA; j_gene: TRBJ2-3; v_gene: TRBV11-2; len: 13; CDR3nt: TGTGCCAGCAGCCCCGGGATAGCGGATACGCAGTATTTT; CDR3aa: CASSPGIADTQYF
abundance: NA; d_gene: TRBD1; j_gene: TRBJ2-2; v_gene: TRBV10-3; len: 16; CDR3nt: TGTGCCATCAGTGAGGGACAGGGGAAGAACACCGGGGAGCTGTTTTTT; CDR3aa: CAISEGQGKNTGELFF
abundance: NA; d_gene: TRBD1; j_gene: TRBJ2-5; v_gene: TRBV25-1; len: 14; CDR3nt: TGTGCCAGCAGTGGGTACAGGGGAGCAGAGACCCAGTACTTC; CDR3aa: CASSGYRGAETQYF
abundance: once; d_gene: TRBD1; j_gene: TRBJ1-5; v_gene: TRBV7-8; len: 16; CDR3nt: TGTGCCAGCAGCCAGTTACAGGGGGCTCCTAGTCAGCCCCAGCATTTT; CDR3aa: CASSQLQGAPSQPQHF
abundance: few; d_gene: NA; j_gene: TRBJ1-5; v_gene: TRBV27; len: 16; CDR3nt: TGTGCCAGCAGCCTCGCGGGAGCGAGTAGCAATCAGCCCCAGCATTTT; CDR3aa: CASSLAGASSNQPQHF
abundance: NA; d_gene: TRBD1; j_gene: TRBJ2-1; v_gene: TRBV6-5; len: 14; CDR3nt: TGTGCCAGCAGTCCAGGACAGGGGTTGGATGAGCAGTTCTTC; CDR3aa: CASSPGQGLDEQFF
abundance: NA; d_gene: TRBD1; j_gene: TRBJ2-7; v_gene: TRBV11-2; len: 14; CDR3nt: TGTGCCAGCAGGTCCCCACGACAGGGTCCGGAGCAGTACTTC; CDR3aa: CASRSPRQGPEQYF
abundance: NA; d_gene: NA; j_gene: TRBJ2-5; v_gene: TRBV5-4; len: 14; CDR3nt: TGTGCCAGCAGCCACATGACAGAGCAAGAGACCCAGTACTTC; CDR3aa: CASSHMTEQETQYF
abundance: NA; d_gene: TRBD1; j_gene: TRBJ2-7; v_gene: TRBV9; len: 16; CDR3nt: TGTGCCAGCAGCCCGAGGGACAGGGGGCGCCCCTACGAGCAGTACTTC; CDR3aa: CASSPRDRGRPYEQYF
abundance: NA; d_gene: TRBD1; j_gene: TRBJ1-1; v_gene: TRBV30; len: 13; CDR3nt: TGTGCCTGGAGTGGACAGGGAGGCACTGAAGCTTTCTTT; CDR3aa: CAWSGQGGTEAFF
abundance: NA; d_gene: NA; j_gene: TRBJ2-5; v_gene: TRBV14; len: 12; CDR3nt: TGTGCCAGCAGCCAGCTCGGGTCTGAACAGTACTTC; CDR3aa: CASSQLGSEQYF
abundance: NA; d_gene: NA; j_gene: TRBJ2-4; v_gene: TRBV27; len: 13; CDR3nt: TGTGCCAGCAGTTTAACGGTCCAAAACATTCAGTACTTC; CDR3aa: CASSLTVQNIQYF
abundance: NA; d_gene: NA; j_gene: TRBJ1-6; v_gene: TRBV5-1; len: 14; CDR3nt: TGCGCCAGCAACCTTGAGGGAGGTAATTCACCCCTCCACTTT; CDR3aa: CASNLEGGNSPLHF
abundance: NA; d_gene: NA; j_gene: TRBJ1-2; v_gene: TRBV11-2; len: 16; CDR3nt: TGTGCCAGCAGCTTAGCCGGAGGTTTAGCTAACTATGGCTACACCTTC; CDR3aa: CASSLAGGLANYGYTF
abundance: NA; d_gene: NA; j_gene: TRBJ2-7; v_gene: TRBV6-5; len: 15; CDR3nt: TGTGCCAGCAGCCCCGACAGCACCTCATCCTACGAGCAGTACTTC; CDR3aa: CASSPDSTSSYEQYF
abundance: NA; d_gene: TRBD1; j_gene: TRBJ1-1; v_gene: TRBV12-3/TRBV12-4; len: 13; CDR3nt: TGTGCCAGCAGACGAAACAGGGGCTCTGAAGCTTTCTTT; CDR3aa: CASRRNRGSEAFF
abundance: NA; d_gene: NA; j_gene: TRBJ1-2; v_gene: TRBV7-2; len: 13; CDR3nt: TGTGCCAGCAGCTCTGGGGGGTACTATGGCTACACCTTC; CDR3aa: CASSSGGYYGYTF
abundance: NA; d_gene: NA; j_gene: TRBJ1-2; v_gene: TRBV6-5; len: 14; CDR3nt: TGTGCCAGCAGGGAGGGAAATTCTTTATATGGCTACACCTTC; CDR3aa: CASREGNSLYGYTF
abundance: NA; d_gene: TRBD2; j_gene: TRBJ2-3; v_gene: TRBV6-6; len: 14; CDR3nt: TGTGCCAGTAGCATAGCGGGGACTTCGGATACGCAGTATTTT; CDR3aa: CASSIAGTSDTQYF
abundance: NA; d_gene: TRBD1; j_gene: TRBJ1-4; v_gene: TRBV27; len: 16; CDR3nt: TGTGCCAGCAGTCCGCGACCAGGGGGGACTAATGAAAAACTGTTTTTT; CDR3aa: CASSPRPGGTNEKLFF
abundance: once; d_gene: NA; j_gene: TRBJ1-2; v_gene: TRBV10-3; len: 13; CDR3nt: TGTGCCATCACCGGAGTGGACACCTTAGGCTACACCTTC; CDR3aa: CAITGVDTLGYTF